These 27 T cell receptor delta chains originate from one sample sequenced in a study of human gamma delta and Vdelta1 T cells. TCRdb redid clone calling on the PCR reads using CATT. The sample includes approximately 630 delta-chain clones, roughly 11% of them seen just once. The source material was differentiated CD27- Vdelta1 gamma-delta T cells from blood. These receptors were collected from a human donor in good health.

The chain has TRDV1 and TRDJ1; perhaps TRDD3 as D (5 bases). Trimming left V 1 base short and J 5 bases short, with 20 bases between. Per germline, CDR1 TSWWSYY and CDR2 QGS. The CDR3 consists of 17 residues. DNA for the CDR3: TGTGCTCTTGGGGAACGGCTCTCAGTTACTGGAGTTGATAAACTCATCTTT. Amino acid sequence: CALGERLSVTGVDKLIF.

The sample holds a few counts of this clone. TCRdb attributes to this sequence the protein of a much larger clone, which differs from the DNA translation at residue 7; a read error is likely, and the protein displayed is translated from the DNA. The rearrangement joins TRDV1 to TRDJ1; 9 bases align to TRDD3. Germline trimming cut 1 base from V and 0 bases from J; bases unmatched to any gene: 12. The CDR3 has 19 amino acids. Per germline, CDR1 TSWWSYY and CDR2 QGS. The CDR3 nucleotides read TGTGCTCTTGGGGAACAGCCGTACCCGTGGGGGATAAACACCGATAAACTCATCTTT. Its translation is CALGEQPYPWGINTDKLIF.

In regard to this clone: The protein held in TCRdb is that of a much larger clone and does not match this DNA's translation at residue 18, likely because of a read error; the protein shown is translated from the DNA. The genes are TRDV1 and TRDJ1; 12 bases fit TRDD3. Germline loops: CDR1 TSWWSYY, CDR2 QGS. The CDR3 is made up of 20 amino acids. The CDR3 loop is CALGGRGRYWGILRSDKPIF. CDR3 DNA: TGTGCTCTTGGGGGACGCGGTCGGTACTGGGGGATACTAAGATCCGATAAACCCATCTTT.

This clone has only a few counts. TCRdb has a much larger clone's protein, which differs at residue 14 from the translation of this DNA, likely because of a read error; what is shown is the protein translated from the DNA. The chain links TRDV1 to TRDJ1; 9 bases align to TRDD3. With V trimmed by 1 base and J by 4 bases, 16 bases remained unmatched. The V gene's germline CDR1 is TSWWSYY and CDR2 QGS. CDR3 length: 19 amino acids. The CDR3 sequence is CALGEQSYPWGINIDKLIF. As DNA, the CDR3 is TGTGCTCTTGGGGAACAGTCGTACCCGTGGGGGATAAACATCGATAAACTCATCTTT.

Comment on this clone: The amino acid sequence in TCRdb belongs to a much larger clone and departs from this DNA's translation at residue 8, likely a sequencing read error; the sequence shown is translated from the DNA. J is TRDJ1 and V is TRDV1, with TRDD3 matching 12 bases. The ends lost 4 bases at V and 0 bases at J; junction bases unmatched: 18. CDR1 TSWWSYY and CDR2 QGS come from the germline V gene. CDR3 length equals 21 residues. CDR3 bases: TGTGCTCTTGGGGTTGGCCCTGCCTTAGCCTGGGGGATACGGCACACCGATAAACTCATCTTT. It specifies CALGVGPALAWGIRHTDKLIF.

Note on this clone: The protein TCRdb lists belongs to a much larger clone and differs from this DNA's translation at residue 3, which points to a read error; the protein shown is made from the DNA. The chain joins TRDV1 to TRDJ1, with 11 bases aligning to TRDD3. From germline, CDR1 is TSWWSYY and CDR2 QGS. The CDR3 extends over 19 amino acids. DNA of the CDR3: TGTGCTCGTGGGGAGAGCGCCCTCCTACGCTGGGGGATACCCGATAAACTCATCTTT. Protein sequence: CARGESALLRWGIPDKLIF.

Of note for this clone: The translation of this DNA and the TCRdb protein of a much larger clone differ at residue 6, probably owing to a read error; the protein shown here is translated from the DNA. The chain uses TRDV1 and TRDJ1; D is possibly TRDD2 (5 bases). This CDR3 is built from 9 residues. Germline V gene data show CDR1 as TSWWSYY and CDR2 as QGS. This chain's CDR3 is CALGNHLHF. The CDR3 nucleotides are TGTGCTCTTGGGAACCACCTTCACTTC.

By share, this clone ranks as large (0.1 to 1%). The sample carries other DNA sequences with the same CDR3. The chain recombines TRDV1 with TRDJ1; D uncertain. V lost 3 bases, J lost 0 bases, and 35 bases lay in between. This CDR3 spans 23 amino acids. Per the germline V gene, CDR1 is TSWWSYY and CDR2 is QGS. As DNA, the CDR3 is TGTGCTCTTGGGGAGCCCCCGGGACCTGCCAGGGACCGATTACGGCGTAACACCGATAAACTCATCTTT. Its translation: CALGEPPGPARDRLRRNTDKLIF.

This clone has a handful of counts. J is TRDJ1 and V is TRDV1; D perhaps matches TRDD2 (7 bases). The CDR3 length is 23 residues. Per germline, CDR1 TSWWSYY and CDR2 QGS. The ends were cut back, 4 bases at V and 1 base at J, with 37 bases in the middle. This CDR3 reads CALGVFTFLPTSIYLGVTDKLIF. CDR3 in DNA: TGTGCTCTTGGGGTCTTTACCTTCCTTCCGACATCTATTTACTTGGGGGTCACCGATAAACTCATCTTT.

This clone was detected only once. The same CDR3 can be traced to other DNA sequences in this sample. V gene TRDV1 combines with J gene TRDJ1; 7 nucleotides agree with TRDD3. Trimming at V came to 2 bases and at J to 0 bases, leaving 12 bases not matched to a gene. CDR1 and CDR2 (germline): TSWWSYY, QGS. There are 18 residues in the CDR3. In DNA form, the CDR3 reads TGTGCTCTTGGGGAATGCAAACGTGGGATACCCTACACCGATAAACTCATCTTT. Encoded protein: CALGECKRGIPYTDKLIF.

This clone was seen a few times. The mismatch at residue 11 between this DNA's translation and the TCRdb protein of a much larger clone likely reflects a read error; the protein shown is translated from the DNA. This chain joins TRDV1 and TRDJ1, with D perhaps matching TRDD3 (6 bases). Trimming took 2 bases from V and 4 from J, leaving 35 bases between them. The CDR3 extends over 22 amino acids. CDR1 is TSWWSYY, CDR2 QGS, per germline. The chain's CDR3 is CALGENSDPVKDTLNWGDKLIF. CDR3 bases: TGTGCTCTTGGGGAAAACTCCGATCCCGTGAAGGATACCCTCAATTGGGGCGATAAACTCATCTTT.

This clone was found a few times. TCRdb lists the protein of a much larger clone for this DNA, which differs at residues 13 and 16, so this is likely a read error; the protein given here is translated from the DNA itself. This chain joins TRDV1 and TRDJ1; either TRDD2 or TRDD3 may fit D (6 bases each). CDR1 is TSWWSYY and CDR2 is QGS in the germline V gene. The CDR3 has 24 amino acids. V was pared by 5 bases and J by 3 bases, with 43 bases between. The CDR3 nucleotides are TGTGCTCTTGGGCAACCGAAACGCCGATCCTACCTTAGACTGGGCCATTTTGGGTCCGATAAACTCATCTTT. Translated: CALGQPKRRSYLRLGHFGSDKLIF.

This clone occurred a few times. A far larger clone is one nucleotide away, so this likely arose from a read error. The sample contains more than one DNA sequence encoding this CDR3. This sequence joins TRDV1 and TRDJ1; 12 nucleotides agree with TRDD3. V was clipped by 4 bases and J by 3 bases; unmatched bases: 18. Germline V lookup: CDR1 TSWWSYY, CDR2 QGS. The CDR3 covers 20 residues. The CDR3, as DNA: TGTGCTCTTGGGGGACGCGGTAGGTACTGGGGGATACTAAGATCCGATAAACTCATCTTT. Translating gives CALGGRGRYWGILRSDKLIF.

As for this clone: A far larger clone lies a single base away; this is likely a read error. Other DNA sequences in this specimen translate into the identical CDR3. This sequence joins TRDV1 and TRDJ1, with 10 bases lining up with TRDD3. The germline CDR1 and CDR2 sequences are TSWWSYY and QGS. Trimming removed 2 bases from V and 5 bases from J; junction bases left unmatched: 20. The CDR3 covers 20 residues. CDR3 nucleotides: TGTGCTCTTGGGGAAGAAGGCGATCTTCTCAAGTACTGGGGGATGGATAAACTCATCTTT. Translating it yields CALGEEGDLLKYWGMDKLIF.

This clone was found a few times. A far larger clone is just one base off, so this is likely a read error. The chain recombines TRDV1 with TRDJ1; 11 nucleotides agree with TRDD3. V dropped 3 bases and J dropped 3; count of bases not matched to a gene: 15. Germline assignment: CDR1 TSWWSYY and CDR2 QGS. The CDR3 length is 19 residues. The CDR3 DNA sequence: TGTGCTCTTGGGGAGAGCTCCCTCCTACGCTGGGGGATACCCGATAAACTCATCTTT. This codes for CALGESSLLRWGIPDKLIF.

This clone is labeled as medium-sized (0.01 to 0.1%). A far larger clone is just one base off, so this is likely a read error. The same CDR3 arises from other DNA sequences in this sample as well. This chain uses TRDV1 with TRDJ1, with TRDD3 matching over 10 bases. The length of the CDR3 is 21 residues. The germline V gene encodes CDR1 TSWWSYY and CDR2 QGS. CDR3 in amino acids: CALGNYLHFYRGIRGADKLIF. The CDR3 DNA is TGTGCTCTTGGGAACTACCTTCACTTCTATCGGGGGATACGGGGAGCCGATAAACTCATCTTC.

Note on this clone: The mismatch at residue 11 between this DNA's translation and the TCRdb protein of a much larger clone likely reflects a read error; the protein shown is translated from the DNA. V and J are TRDV1 and TRDJ1; a possible D gene is TRDD3 (7 bases). The CDR3 is 19 amino acids. Germline V gene data show CDR1 as TSWWSYY and CDR2 as QGS. Trimming took off 3 bases at V and 3 bases at J, with 26 bases between the two ends. The CDR3 here is CALGESALLRCGIPDKLIF. CDR3 DNA sequence: TGTGCTCTTGGGGAGAGCGCCCTCCTACGCTGTGGGATACCCGATAAACTCATCTTT.

The gene calls are TRDV1 and TRDJ1; 9 bases align to TRDD3. Germline-derived CDR1 and CDR2 are TSWWSYY and QGS. The V segment lost 8 bases and the J segment 1 base; nucleotides outside the gene matches: 23. The CDR3 has 20 residues. The CDR3 sequence is CALQLLPQIRGIPGTDKLIF. CDR3 in DNA: TGTGCTCTTCAACTCCTTCCTCAGATCCGGGGGATACCGGGCACCGATAAACTCATCTTT.

This clone was observed at least ten times. A far larger clone is one nucleotide away, so this likely arose from a read error. The rearrangement uses TRDV1 and TRDJ1; 11 nucleotides agree with TRDD3. CDR1 and CDR2 from the germline V gene are TSWWSYY and QGS. The CDR3 length is 19 residues. The CDR3 region has the DNA TGTGCTCTTGGGGAGAGCGCCCTCCTACGCTGGGGGATACCCGATAAACTCACCTTT. It codes for CALGESALLRWGIPDKLTF.

This clone was counted between two and nine times. Translating this DNA gives a protein that differs at residue 15 from the TCRdb one, which belongs to a much larger clone; a read error is likely, and the protein shown is this translation. The genes are TRDV1 and TRDJ1; TRDD3 aligns across 11 bases. The V gene's germline CDR1 is TSWWSYY and CDR2 QGS. V lost 3 bases to trimming and J lost 7 bases; unmatched junction nucleotides: 19. The CDR3 is made up of 19 amino acids. As DNA, the CDR3 is TGTGCTCTTGGGGAGAGCGCCCTCCTACGCTGGGGGATACCCGGTAAACTCATCTTT. Its translation: CALGESALLRWGIPGKLIF.

On this clone itself: Germline is not matched at one junction end, which may reflect a read error. The chain couples TRDV1 to TRDJ1; 10 bases fit TRDD3. The germline V gene encodes CDR1 TSWWSYY and CDR2 QGS. The CDR3 extends over 20 amino acids. CDR3 nucleotides: TGCTCTGGGAACTACCTTCACTTCTATCGGGGGATACGGGGAGCCGATAAACTCATCTTT. Its protein is CSGNYLHFYRGIRGADKLIF.

This clone appeared a few times. A read error likely explains this, since a far larger clone differs by one base. The chain employs TRDV2 and TRDJ1; D unresolved. CDR1 is GEAIGNYY, CDR2 EKD, per germline. V gave up 0 bases and J gave up 6 bases, with 13 bases separating them. The CDR3 covers 14 residues. The CDR3 nucleotides are TGTGCCTGTGACACCTGGGAATCCCTCAATAAACTCATCTTT. Its translation: CACDTWESLNKLIF.

In regard to this clone: This likely came from a read error, as a far larger clone is one base away. The chain joins TRDV1 to TRDJ1; 8 bases agree with TRDD3. The V gene's germline CDR1 is TSWWSYY and CDR2 QGS. The CDR3 spans 17 residues. V was clipped by 6 bases and J by 0 bases; unmatched bases: 12. This chain's CDR3 is CALGSLYWGPYTDKLIF. The DNA for the CDR3 is TGTGCTCTTGGCTCCCTCTACTGGGGGCCCTACACCGATAAACTCATCTTT.

This clone turned up a few times. The chain employs TRDV1 and TRDJ1, with 9 bases lining up with TRDD3. In germline, CDR1 is TSWWSYY, CDR2 QGS. The CDR3 is made up of 21 amino acids. Unmatched junction bases numbered 23, after V lost 4 bases and J lost 2 bases. The CDR3 loop reads CALGGRGRYWGKRTTTDKLIF. CDR3 nucleotide sequence: TGTGCTCTTGGGGGACGCGGTCGGTACTGGGGGAAACGAACTACAACCGATAAACTCATCTTT.

As for this clone: TCRdb attributes to this sequence the protein of a much larger clone, which differs from the DNA translation at residue 8; a read error is likely, and the protein displayed is translated from the DNA. V is TRDV1 and J is TRDJ1; TRDD3 agrees at 11 bases. The CDR3 runs to 19 residues. CDR1 and CDR2 (germline): TSWWSYY, QGS. Unmatched junction bases numbered 15, after V lost 3 bases and J lost 3 bases. This CDR3 reads CALGESAILRWGIPDKLIF. The CDR3 DNA is TGTGCTCTTGGGGAGAGCGCCATCCTACGCTGGGGGATACCCGATAAACTCATCTTT.

With respect to this clone: A far larger clone is one base from this, pointing to a likely read error. The chain carries TRDV2 and TRDJ1; no clear D. Trimming left V 0 bases short and J 6 bases short, with 13 bases between. The germline V gene encodes CDR1 GEAIGNYY and CDR2 EKD. CDR3 length: 14 amino acids. The CDR3 DNA reads TGTGCCTGTGACACCTGTGAATCCCCCAATAAACTCATCTTT. This codes for CACDTCESPNKLIF.

In its sample, this clone is medium-sized. A much larger clone differs by one base, so this may be a read error. The J gene is TRDJ1, the V gene TRDV1; 13 bases are a match to TRDD3. CDR3 length: 21 residues. J was trimmed by 7 bases and V by 1 base; bases with no gene match: 21. Germline V gene lookup returns CDR1 TSWWSYY and CDR2 QGS. This chain's CDR3 is CALGEPSAGKRYWGIRGKLIF. In DNA, the CDR3 is TGTGCTCTTGGGGAACCTTCGGCCGGGAAGAGGTACTGGGGGATACGCGGTAAACTCATCTTT.